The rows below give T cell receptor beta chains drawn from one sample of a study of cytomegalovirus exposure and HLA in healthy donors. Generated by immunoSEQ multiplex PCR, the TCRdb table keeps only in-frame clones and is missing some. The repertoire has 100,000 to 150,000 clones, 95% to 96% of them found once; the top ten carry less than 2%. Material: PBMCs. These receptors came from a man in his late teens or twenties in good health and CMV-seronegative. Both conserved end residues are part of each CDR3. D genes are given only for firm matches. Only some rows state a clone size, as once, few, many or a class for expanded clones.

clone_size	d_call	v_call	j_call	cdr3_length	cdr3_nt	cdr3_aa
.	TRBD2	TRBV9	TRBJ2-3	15	TGTGCCAGCAGCCCCGCAAGCGGGACCGGAGATACGCAGTATTTT	CASSPASGTGDTQYF
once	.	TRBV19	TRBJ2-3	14	TGTGCCAGTAGTACGAGCGGCAGCACAGATACGCAGTATTTT	CASSTSGSTDTQYF
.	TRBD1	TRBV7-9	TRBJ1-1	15	TGTGCCAGCAGCTTAAATACAGGGGAGAACACTGAAGCTTTCTTT	CASSLNTGENTEAFF
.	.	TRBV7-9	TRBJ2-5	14	TGTGCCAGCAGCTTAATGTCGGGTGGAGAGACCCAGTACTTC	CASSLMSGGETQYF
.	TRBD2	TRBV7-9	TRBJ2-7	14	TGTGCCAGCAGCTTGCTGGGGGGGAGCTACGAGCAGTACTTC	CASSLLGGSYEQYF
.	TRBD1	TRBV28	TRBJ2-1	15	TGTGCCAGCAGTTCATACAGGGGACCCTACAATGAGCAGTTCTTC	CASSSYRGPYNEQFF
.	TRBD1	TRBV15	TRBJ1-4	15	TGTGCCACCAGCAGAGATCTGGGACAGGGTGAAAAACTGTTTTTT	CATSRDLGQGEKLFF
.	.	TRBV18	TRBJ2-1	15	TGTGCCAGCTCACCAACTCGTAGCGACTACAATGAGCAGTTCTTC	CASSPTRSDYNEQFF
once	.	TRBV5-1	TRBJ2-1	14	TGCGCCAGCAGCTTGGGAGGAAAGAGGAATGAGCAGTTCTTC	CASSLGGKRNEQFF
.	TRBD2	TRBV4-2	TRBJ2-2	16	TGTGCCAGCAGCCAAGGGGCGGGAGAAGGCACCGGGGAGCTGTTTTTT	CASSQGAGEGTGELFF
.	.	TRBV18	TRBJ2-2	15	TGTGCCAGCTCACCAGGACAGATAACCACCGGGGAGCTGTTTTTT	CASSPGQITTGELFF
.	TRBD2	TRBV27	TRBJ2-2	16	TGTGCCAGCAGGGGACTAGCGGGAGTGAACACCGGGGAGCTGTTTTTT	CASRGLAGVNTGELFF
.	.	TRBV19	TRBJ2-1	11	TGTGCCAGTAGTATGTACGGTGAGCAGTTCTTC	CASSMYGEQFF
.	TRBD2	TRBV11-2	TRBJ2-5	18	TGTGCCAGCAGACCTCAATTCGGGAAGCGGGACGACCAAGAGACCCAGTACTTC	CASRPQFGKRDDQETQYF
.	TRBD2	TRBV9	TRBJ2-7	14	TGTGCCAGCAGCGAGACTAGCGGCGGATACGAGCAGTACTTC	CASSETSGGYEQYF
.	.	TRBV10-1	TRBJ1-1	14	TGCGCCCTTTTGAATGAGGATGGAACCCCTGAAGCTTTCTTT	CALLNEDGTPEAFF
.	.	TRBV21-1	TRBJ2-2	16	TGTGCCAGCAGCGCTTACAGGGCCATCAACACCGGGGAGCTGTTTTTT	CASSAYRAINTGELFF
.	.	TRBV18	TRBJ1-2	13	TGTGCCAGCTCCCAGTACGAGGAAGGAGGCTACACCTTC	CASSQYEEGGYTF
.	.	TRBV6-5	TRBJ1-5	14	TGTGCCAGCAGTTACTTTCAGGGTGGGCAGCCCCAGCATTTT	CASSYFQGGQPQHF
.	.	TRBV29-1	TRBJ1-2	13	TGCAGCGCATCGGACAGAACTAACTATGGCTACACCTTC	CSASDRTNYGYTF